This TCR beta chain was captured in a study of blood T cell repertoires in COVID-19. Background on the study: COVID-19 samples, acute and convalescent, were from the United States, Italy and Spain. T cells, B-cell-depleted T cells, or PBMCs supplied cDNA or gDNA.

How the authors handled the data: Quantification of nucleated cells was approximated via reference gene primer amplification. Clones were read by immunoSEQ multiplex PCR, and TCRdb kept only the in-frame ones, dropping some. V and J calls plus clone size are reproduced from that table; the DNA served to infer D and trimming. This table has about 94,000 clones, approximately 79% appearing once. The germline V gene encodes CDR1 KGHSH and CDR2 LQKENI. V was trimmed by 3 bases and J by 0 bases, leaving 12 bases between them. The CDR3 contains 17 residues. This clonotype was sampled from a man in his 70s with COVID-19, enrolled during active disease. V is TRBV18 and J is TRBJ2-6; a possible D gene is TRBD1 (5 bases). The sample taken for sequencing was peripheral blood. The chain's CDR3 is CASSPGRAFSGANVLTF. The CDR3 DNA follows: TGTGCCAGCTCACCGGGCAGGGCGTTCTCTGGGGCCAACGTCCTGACTTTC.